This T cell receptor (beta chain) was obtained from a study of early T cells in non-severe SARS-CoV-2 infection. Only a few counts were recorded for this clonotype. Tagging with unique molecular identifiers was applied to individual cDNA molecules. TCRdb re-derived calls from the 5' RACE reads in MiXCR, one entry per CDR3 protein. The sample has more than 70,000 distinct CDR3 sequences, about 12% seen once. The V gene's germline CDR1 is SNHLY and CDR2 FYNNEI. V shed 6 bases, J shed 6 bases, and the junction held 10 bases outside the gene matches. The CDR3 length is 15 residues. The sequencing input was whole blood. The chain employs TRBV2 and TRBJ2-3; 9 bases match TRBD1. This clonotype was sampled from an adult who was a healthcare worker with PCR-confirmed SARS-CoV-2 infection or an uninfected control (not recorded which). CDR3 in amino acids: CASSRGQGSGDTQYF. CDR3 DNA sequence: TGTGCCAGCAGCCGCGGACAGGGGTCAGGGGATACGCAGTATTTT.